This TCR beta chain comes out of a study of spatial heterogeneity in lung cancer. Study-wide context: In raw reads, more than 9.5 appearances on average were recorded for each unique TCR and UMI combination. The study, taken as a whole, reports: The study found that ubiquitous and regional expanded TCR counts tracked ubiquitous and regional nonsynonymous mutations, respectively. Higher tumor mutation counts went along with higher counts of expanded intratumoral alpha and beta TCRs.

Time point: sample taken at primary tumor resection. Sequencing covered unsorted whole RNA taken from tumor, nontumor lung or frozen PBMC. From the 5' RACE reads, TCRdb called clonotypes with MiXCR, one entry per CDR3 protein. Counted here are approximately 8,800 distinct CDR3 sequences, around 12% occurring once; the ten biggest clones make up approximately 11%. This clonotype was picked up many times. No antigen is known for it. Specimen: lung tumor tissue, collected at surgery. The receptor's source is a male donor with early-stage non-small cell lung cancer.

The CDR3 here is CASSLETSGLGDTQYF. The CDR3 DNA sequence: TGCGCCAGCAGCTTGGAGACTAGCGGTCTTGGAGATACGCAGTATTTT. V is TRBV5-1 and J is TRBJ2-3, with 9 bases matching TRBD2. CDR1 and CDR2 from the germline V gene are SGHRS and YFSETQ. Unmatched junction bases numbered 7, after V lost 0 bases and J lost 5 bases. The CDR3 spans 16 residues.